What follows describes a single TCR beta chain. The data stem from a study of blood T cell repertoires in COVID-19. Across the whole study: There were acute and convalescent COVID-19 samples, and they came from the United States, Italy and Spain. From T cells, B-cell-depleted T cells, or PBMCs came the material, which was cDNA or gDNA.

In the authors' methods: Scientists estimated how many nucleated cells there were by amplifying reference gene primers. Assay: immunoSEQ multiplex PCR; the TCRdb copy retains only in-frame clones and omits some. That table furnishes V, J and clone size, whereas the DNA furnished D and trimming. This sample has a few hundred thousand clones; approximately 86% occur once, and the top ten carry roughly 4%. The CDR3 consists of 17 residues. This clonotype was sampled from a woman under 40 who had been exposed to COVID-19. Source material: PBMCs or T cells enriched from blood (not recorded which). V and J are TRBV12-1 and TRBJ2-5; TRBD2 is taken as the D call from the table, unchecked against the DNA. TRBV12-1 is classified as a pseudogene. The CDR3 DNA is TGTGCCAGCAGCCCCGGGGGTAGCGGGGGGCCAGGGGAGACCCAGTACTTC. It translates to CASSPGGSGGPGETQYF.